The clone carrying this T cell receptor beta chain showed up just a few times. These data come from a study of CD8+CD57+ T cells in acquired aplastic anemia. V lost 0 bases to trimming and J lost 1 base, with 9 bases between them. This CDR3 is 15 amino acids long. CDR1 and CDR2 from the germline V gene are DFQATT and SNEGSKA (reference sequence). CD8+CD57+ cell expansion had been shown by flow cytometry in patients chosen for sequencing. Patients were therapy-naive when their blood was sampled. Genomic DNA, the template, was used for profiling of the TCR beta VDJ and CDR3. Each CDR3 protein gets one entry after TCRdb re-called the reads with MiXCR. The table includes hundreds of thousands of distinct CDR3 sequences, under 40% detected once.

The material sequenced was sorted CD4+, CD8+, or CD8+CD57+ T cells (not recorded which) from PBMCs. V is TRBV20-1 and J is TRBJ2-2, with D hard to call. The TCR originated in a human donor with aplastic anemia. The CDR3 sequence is CSARDGARNTGELFF. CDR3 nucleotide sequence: TGCAGTGCTAGAGATGGCGCGCGGAACACCGGGGAGCTGTTTTTT.